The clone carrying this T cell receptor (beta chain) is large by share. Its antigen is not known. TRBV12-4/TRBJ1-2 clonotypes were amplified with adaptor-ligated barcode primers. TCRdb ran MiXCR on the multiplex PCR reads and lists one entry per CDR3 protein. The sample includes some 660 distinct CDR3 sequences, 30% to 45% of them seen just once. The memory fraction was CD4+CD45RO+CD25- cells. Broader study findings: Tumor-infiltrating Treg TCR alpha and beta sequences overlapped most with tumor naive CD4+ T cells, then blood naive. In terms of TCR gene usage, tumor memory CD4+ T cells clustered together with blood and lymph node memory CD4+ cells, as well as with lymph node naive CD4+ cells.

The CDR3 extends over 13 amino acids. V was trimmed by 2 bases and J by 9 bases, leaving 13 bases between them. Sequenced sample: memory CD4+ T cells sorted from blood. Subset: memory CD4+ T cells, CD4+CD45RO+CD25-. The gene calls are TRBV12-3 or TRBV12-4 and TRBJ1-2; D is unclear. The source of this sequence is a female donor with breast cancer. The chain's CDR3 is CASSLKQIGSYTF. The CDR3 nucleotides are TGTGCCAGCAGTTTAAAACAAATTGGTAGCTACACCTTC.